This T cell receptor (beta chain) was found in a study of vaccination and CD4 T cells after COVID-19. Background on the study: Six males and four females, two of them Hispanic, were enrolled as convalescents. The cells in question were stimulated using overlapping spike peptides derived from SARS-CoV-2, HCoV-NL63, HCoV-OC43 and HCoV-229E.

The study sequenced cultured CD4+ T cell DNA using the Oncomine TCR Beta short-read assay. Researchers extracted genomic DNA from CD4+ T cells that had been cultured. TCRdb analysed the PCR reads with MiXCR anew, one entry per CDR3 protein. The sample consists of about 14,000 distinct CDR3 sequences, approximately 61% of them appearing once. The CDR3 has 14 residues. The germline CDR1 and CDR2 sequences are SGHNT and YYREEE (reference sequence). V was shortened by 0 bases and J by 3 bases, with 6 bases between the two germline ends. Details on this clonotype: Its antigen remains unknown.

Treatment of the sample: roughly 10-day PBMC culture with coronavirus spike peptide pools or control peptides (ViraFEST assay). The chain recombines TRBV5-4 with TRBJ2-2, with no clear D. The specimen was CD4+ T cells from blood, cultured in vitro. The receptor's source is a human donor who had recovered from COVID-19. CDR3 DNA: TGTGCCAGCAGCTTGGGTTGGGACACCGGGGAGCTGTTTTTT. It is translated as CASSLGWDTGELFF.